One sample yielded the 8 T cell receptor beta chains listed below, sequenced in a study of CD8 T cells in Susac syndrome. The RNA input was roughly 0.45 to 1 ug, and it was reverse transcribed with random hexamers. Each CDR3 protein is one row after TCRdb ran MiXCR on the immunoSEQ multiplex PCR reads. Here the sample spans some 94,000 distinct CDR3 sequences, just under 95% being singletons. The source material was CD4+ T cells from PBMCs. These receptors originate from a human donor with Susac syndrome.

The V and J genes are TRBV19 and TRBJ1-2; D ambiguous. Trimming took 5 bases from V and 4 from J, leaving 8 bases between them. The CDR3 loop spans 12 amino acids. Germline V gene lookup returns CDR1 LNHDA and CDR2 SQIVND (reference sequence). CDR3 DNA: TGTGCCAGTAGTGACACTTTCTATGGCTACACCTTC. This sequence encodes CASSDTFYGYTF.

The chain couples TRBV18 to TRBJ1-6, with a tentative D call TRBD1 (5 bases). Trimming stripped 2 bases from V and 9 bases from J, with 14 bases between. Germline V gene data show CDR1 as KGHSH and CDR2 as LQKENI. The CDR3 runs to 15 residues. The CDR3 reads CASSPTTLRGSPLHF. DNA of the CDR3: TGTGCCAGCTCACCAACAACCCTAAGGGGTTCACCCCTCCACTTT. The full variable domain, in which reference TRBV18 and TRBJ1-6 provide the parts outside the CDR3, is NAGVMQNPRHLVRRRGQEARLRCSPMKGHSHVYWYRQLPEEGLKFMVYLQKENIIDESGMPKERFSAEFPKEGPSILRIQQVVRGDSAAYFCASSPTTLRGSPLHFGNGTRLTVT.

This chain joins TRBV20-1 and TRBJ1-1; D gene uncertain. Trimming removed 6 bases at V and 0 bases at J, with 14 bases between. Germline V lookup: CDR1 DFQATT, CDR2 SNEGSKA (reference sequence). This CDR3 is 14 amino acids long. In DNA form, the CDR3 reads TGCAGTGCCAATGGTAAAACAGTGAACACTGAAGCTTTCTTT. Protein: CSANGKTVNTEAFF.

The CDR3 DNA is TGCAGCGTCTCCAGGGCAGGGGAGAACACTGAAGCTTTCTTT. Amino acid sequence: CSVSRAGENTEAFF. The chain has TRBV29-1 and TRBJ1-1, with a tentative D call TRBD1 (6 bases). The V gene lost 6 bases and the J gene lost 1 base, with 15 bases spanning the gap. Looked up from germline, CDR1 is SQVTM and CDR2 is ANQGSEA. The CDR3 consists of 14 residues.

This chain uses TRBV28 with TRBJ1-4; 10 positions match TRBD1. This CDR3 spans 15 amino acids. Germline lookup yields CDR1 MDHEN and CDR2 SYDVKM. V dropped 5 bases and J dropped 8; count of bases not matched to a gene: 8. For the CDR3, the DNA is TGTGCCAGCAGTGCCCCGACAGGGGGCCAGGAAAAACTGTTTTTT. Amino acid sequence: CASSAPTGGQEKLFF.

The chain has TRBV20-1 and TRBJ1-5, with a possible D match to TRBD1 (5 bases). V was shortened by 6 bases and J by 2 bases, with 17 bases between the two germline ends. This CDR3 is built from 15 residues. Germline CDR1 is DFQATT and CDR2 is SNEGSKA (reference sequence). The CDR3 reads CSATTRVGGNQPQHF. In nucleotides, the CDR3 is TGCAGTGCGACCACCAGGGTGGGGGGCAATCAGCCCCAGCATTTT.

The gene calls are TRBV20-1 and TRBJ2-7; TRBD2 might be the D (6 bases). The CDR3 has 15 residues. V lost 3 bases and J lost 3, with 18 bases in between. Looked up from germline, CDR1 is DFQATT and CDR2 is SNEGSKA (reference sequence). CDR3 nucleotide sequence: TGCAGTGCTAGGGGGTTCGGGGGAGTTGGCTACGAGCAGTACTTC. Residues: CSARGFGGVGYEQYF.

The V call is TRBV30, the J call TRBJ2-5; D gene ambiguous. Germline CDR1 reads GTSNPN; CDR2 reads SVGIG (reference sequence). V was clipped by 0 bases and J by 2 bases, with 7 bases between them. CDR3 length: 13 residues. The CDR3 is CAWSVGRQETQYF. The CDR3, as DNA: TGTGCCTGGAGTGTGGGCAGACAAGAGACCCAGTACTTC.